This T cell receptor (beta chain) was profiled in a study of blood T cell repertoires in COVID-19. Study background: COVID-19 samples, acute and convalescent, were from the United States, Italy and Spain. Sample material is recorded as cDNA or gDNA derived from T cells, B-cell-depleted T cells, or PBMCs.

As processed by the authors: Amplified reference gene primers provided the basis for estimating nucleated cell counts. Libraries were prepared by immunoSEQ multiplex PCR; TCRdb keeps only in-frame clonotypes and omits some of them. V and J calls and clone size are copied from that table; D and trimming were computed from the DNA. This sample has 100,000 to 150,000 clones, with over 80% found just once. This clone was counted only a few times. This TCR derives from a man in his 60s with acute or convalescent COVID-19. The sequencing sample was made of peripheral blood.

The CDR3 loop is CASSQDPGGSGRDNEQFF. Here the CDR3 DNA reads TGCGCCAGCAGCCAAGACCCAGGCGGTAGCGGGAGGGATAATGAGCAGTTCTTC. This chain joins TRBV4-1 and TRBJ2-1, with 11 positions matching TRBD2. Germline V gene data show CDR1 as MGHRA and CDR2 as YSYEKL. With 0 bases clipped from V and 7 bases from J, the junction kept 11 bases outside the gene matches. This CDR3 is built from 18 residues.